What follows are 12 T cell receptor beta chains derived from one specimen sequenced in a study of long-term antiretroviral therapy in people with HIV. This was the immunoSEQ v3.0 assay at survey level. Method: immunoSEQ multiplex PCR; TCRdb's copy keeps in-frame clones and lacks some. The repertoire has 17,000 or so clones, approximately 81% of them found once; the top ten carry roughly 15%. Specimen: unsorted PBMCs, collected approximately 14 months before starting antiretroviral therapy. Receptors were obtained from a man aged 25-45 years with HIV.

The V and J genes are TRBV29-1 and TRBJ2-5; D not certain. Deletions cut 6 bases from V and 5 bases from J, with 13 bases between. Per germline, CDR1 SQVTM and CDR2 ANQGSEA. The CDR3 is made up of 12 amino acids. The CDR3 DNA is TGCAGCGTGAGCACGATGTTTGAGACCCAGTACTTC. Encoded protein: CSVSTMFETQYF.

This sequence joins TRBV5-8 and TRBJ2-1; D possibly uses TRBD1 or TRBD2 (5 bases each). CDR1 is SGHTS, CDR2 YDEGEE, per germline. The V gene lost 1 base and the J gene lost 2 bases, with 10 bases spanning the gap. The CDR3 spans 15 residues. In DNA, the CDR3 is TGTGCCAGCAGCTTGCGGGGCGTTGCCTACAATGAGCAGTTCTTC. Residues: CASSLRGVAYNEQFF.

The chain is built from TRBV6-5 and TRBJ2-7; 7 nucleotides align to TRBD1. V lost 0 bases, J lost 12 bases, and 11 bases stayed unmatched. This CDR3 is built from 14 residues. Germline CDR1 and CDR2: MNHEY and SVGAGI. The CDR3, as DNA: TGTGCCAGCAGTTACTCAGCCGACAGGGCGGTTCCGTACTTC. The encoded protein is CASSYSADRAVPYF.

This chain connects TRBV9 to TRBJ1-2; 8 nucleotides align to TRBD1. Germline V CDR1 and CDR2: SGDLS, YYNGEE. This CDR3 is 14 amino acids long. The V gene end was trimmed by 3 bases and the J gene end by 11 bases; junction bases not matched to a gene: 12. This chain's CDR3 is CASSAPGQETIYTF. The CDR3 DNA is TGTGCCAGCAGCGCTCCGGGACAGGAGACAATTTACACCTTC.

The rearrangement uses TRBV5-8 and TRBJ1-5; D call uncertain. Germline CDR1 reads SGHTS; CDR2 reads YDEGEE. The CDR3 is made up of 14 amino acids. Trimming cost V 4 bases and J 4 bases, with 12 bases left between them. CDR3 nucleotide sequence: TGTGCCAGCAGCCCCGGGATCCGGAATCAGCCCCAGCATTTT. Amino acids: CASSPGIRNQPQHF.

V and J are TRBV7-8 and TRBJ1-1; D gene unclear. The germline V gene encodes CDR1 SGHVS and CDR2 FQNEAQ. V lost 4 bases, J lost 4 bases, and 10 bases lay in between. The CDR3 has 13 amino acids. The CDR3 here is CASSSAVGTEAFF. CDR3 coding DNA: TGTGCCAGCAGCTCAGCGGTTGGCACTGAAGCTTTCTTT. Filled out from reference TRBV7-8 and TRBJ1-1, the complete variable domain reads GAGVSQSPRYKVAKRGQDVALRCDPISGHVSLFWYQQALGQGPEFLTYFQNEAQLDKSGLPSDRFFAERPEGSVSTLKIQRTQQEDSAVYLCASSSAVGTEAFFGQGTRLTVV.

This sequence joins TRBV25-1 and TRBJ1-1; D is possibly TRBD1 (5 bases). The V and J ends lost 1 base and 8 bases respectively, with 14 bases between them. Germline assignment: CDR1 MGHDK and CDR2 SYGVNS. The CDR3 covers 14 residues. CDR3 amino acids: CASSELAGMSEAFF. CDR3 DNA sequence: TGTGCCAGCAGTGAATTGGCAGGGATGAGCGAAGCTTTCTTT.

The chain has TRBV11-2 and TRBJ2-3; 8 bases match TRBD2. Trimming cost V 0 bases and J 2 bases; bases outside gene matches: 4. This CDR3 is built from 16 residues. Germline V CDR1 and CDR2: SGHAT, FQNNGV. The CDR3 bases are TGTGCCAGCAGCTTAGACTTAGCGGGAATCACAGATACGCAGTATTTT. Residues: CASSLDLAGITDTQYF.

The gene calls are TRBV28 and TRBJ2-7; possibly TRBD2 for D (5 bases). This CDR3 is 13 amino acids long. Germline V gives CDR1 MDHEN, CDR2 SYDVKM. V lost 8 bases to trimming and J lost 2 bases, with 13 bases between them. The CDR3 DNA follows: TGTGCCAGCGGGAGAGGGTTGACCTACGAGCAGTACTTC. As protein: CASGRGLTYEQYF.

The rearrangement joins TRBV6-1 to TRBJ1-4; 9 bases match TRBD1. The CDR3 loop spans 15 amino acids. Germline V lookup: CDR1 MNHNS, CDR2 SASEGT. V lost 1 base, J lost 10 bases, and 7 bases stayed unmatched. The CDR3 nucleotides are TGTGCCAGCAGTGAAGGGGACAGGGTGGCGGCAAAACTGTTTTTT. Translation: CASSEGDRVAAKLFF.

The chain's CDR3 is CASSLYGGGYYNEQFF. The CDR3 DNA is TGTGCCAGCAGCTTGTACGGCGGGGGCTACTACAATGAGCAGTTCTTC. This chain links TRBV5-4 with TRBJ2-1; D possibly corresponds to TRBD2 (7 bases). The germline CDR1 and CDR2 sequences are SGHNT and YYREEE (reference sequence). V lost 1 base to trimming and J lost 3 bases, with 14 bases between them. The CDR3 covers 16 residues.

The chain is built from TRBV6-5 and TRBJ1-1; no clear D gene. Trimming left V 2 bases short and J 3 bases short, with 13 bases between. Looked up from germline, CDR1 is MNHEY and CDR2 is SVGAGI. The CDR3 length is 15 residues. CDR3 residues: CASSYGGRGDTEAFF. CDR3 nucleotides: TGTGCCAGCAGTTACGGCGGGCGTGGGGACACTGAAGCTTTCTTT.